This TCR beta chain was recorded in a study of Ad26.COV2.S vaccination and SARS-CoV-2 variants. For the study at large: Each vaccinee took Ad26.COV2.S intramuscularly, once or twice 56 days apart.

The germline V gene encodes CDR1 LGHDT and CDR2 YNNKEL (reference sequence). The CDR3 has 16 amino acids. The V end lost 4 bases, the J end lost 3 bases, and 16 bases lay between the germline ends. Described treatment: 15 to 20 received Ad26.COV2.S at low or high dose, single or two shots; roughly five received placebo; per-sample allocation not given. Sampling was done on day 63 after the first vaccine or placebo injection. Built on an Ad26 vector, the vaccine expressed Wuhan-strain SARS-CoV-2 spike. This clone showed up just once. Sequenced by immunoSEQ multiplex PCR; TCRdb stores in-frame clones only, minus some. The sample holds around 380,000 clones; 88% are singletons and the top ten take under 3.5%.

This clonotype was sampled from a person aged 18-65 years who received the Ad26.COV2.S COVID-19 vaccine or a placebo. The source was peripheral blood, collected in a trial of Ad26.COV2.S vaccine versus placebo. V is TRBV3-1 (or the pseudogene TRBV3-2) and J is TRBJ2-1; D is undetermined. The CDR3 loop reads CASSPSEPWVYNEQFF. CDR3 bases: TGTGCCAGCAGCCCGAGTGAACCCTGGGTCTACAATGAGCAGTTCTTC.